The 22 T cell receptor beta chains listed next were all sequenced from one sample in a study of regulatory T cells in long-lasting Graves disease. Time point reported: newly diagnosed GD, antithyroid drugs for less than 3 months. RNA isolated from PBMCs was used to make the TCR library. Investigators prepared the TCR beta libraries by applying iRepertoire HTBI primers and Arm-PCR of CDR3 regions. Using its own MiXCR run on the multiplex PCR reads, TCRdb lists one record per CDR3 protein. The data contain around 500,000 distinct CDR3 sequences, roughly 13% of them singletons. Separately, the same data were catalogued under a study of T cells in Graves' hyperthyroidism and ophthalmopathy.

The specimen was peripheral blood mononuclear cells (PBMCs), collected at new diagnosis, from a patient treated with antithyroid drugs. Receptors originate from a man aged 25 to 40 with Graves disease.

The rearrangement uses TRBV20-1 and TRBJ1-6; no definite D call. CDR3 length: 17 residues. V lost 1 base, J lost 0 bases, and 13 bases lay in between. Looked up from germline, CDR1 is DFQATT and CDR2 is SNEGSKA (reference sequence). CDR3 loop: CSARGSAGSSYNSPLHF. The CDR3, as DNA: TGCAGTGCTAGAGGTTCGGCAGGCAGCTCCTATAATTCACCCCTCCACTTT.

This sequence joins TRBV9 and TRBJ2-2, with 10 bases aligning to TRBD1. Germline V gives CDR1 SGDLS, CDR2 YYNGEE. Trimming removed 5 bases from V and 3 bases from J; junction bases left unmatched: 13. The CDR3 length is 18 residues. Written as DNA, the CDR3 is TGTGCCAGCAGAAGACCCCGGGGGGACAGGGGTGACACCGGGGAGCTGTTTTTT. As protein: CASRRPRGDRGDTGELFF.

This clonotype is a singleton in its sample. The CDR3 sequence is CSAWTGKHGYTF. The CDR3, as DNA: TGCAGTGCGTGGACAGGGAAACATGGCTACACCTTC. V and J are TRBV20-1 and TRBJ1-2; 8 bases match TRBD1. The J segment lost 6 bases and the V segment lost 6 bases, leaving 6 bases of the junction unmatched. This CDR3 region has 12 residues. CDR1 DFQATT and CDR2 SNEGSKA come from the germline V gene (reference sequence).

This clonotype was seen more than once but under ten times. The gene calls are TRBV5-1 and TRBJ2-7, with 13 nucleotides matching TRBD2. V was pared by 7 bases and J by 6 bases, with 4 bases of the junction left unmatched. CDR3 size: 13 residues. CDR1 SGHRS and CDR2 YFSETQ come from the germline V gene. The CDR3, as DNA: TGCGCCAGCGGGACTAGCGGGATCCGCGAGCAGTACTTC. It yields the protein CASGTSGIREQYF.

This clonotype was found many times. J is TRBJ2-2 and V is TRBV2; D not certain. The germline V gene has CDR1 SNHLY and CDR2 FYNNEI. Deletions cut 0 bases from V and 7 bases from J, with 12 bases between. This CDR3 contains 15 residues. CDR3 DNA sequence: TGTGCCAGCAGTGAAGCAGGTCTCGCTATCGGGGAGCTGTTTTTT. Translation: CASSEAGLAIGELFF.

This clonotype was picked up many times. At one boundary the junction diverges from the germline segment, which might be a read error. V usage is TRBV2 and J usage is TRBJ2-5; TRBD2 is a possible D gene (6 bases). The V gene's germline CDR1 is SNHLY and CDR2 FYNNEI. The CDR3 is 15 residues long. CDR3 region: CASTETSSSQETQYF. The DNA of the CDR3 is TGTGCCAGCACTGAAACTAGCTCCTCCCAAGAGACCCAGTACTTC.

This chain joins TRBV30 and TRBJ1-5; tentatively, D is TRBD1 (6 bases). Per germline, CDR1 GTSNPN and CDR2 SVGIG (reference sequence). Between the trimmed V and J ends, which lost 1 base and 9 bases, there was a span of 13 bases. This CDR3 has 13 amino acids. CDR3 sequence: CAWSDRDVGPQHF. CDR3 DNA: TGTGCCTGGAGTGACAGGGACGTAGGGCCCCAGCATTTT.

The chain is built from TRBV24-1 and TRBJ1-2; D remains unclear. Germline loops: CDR1 KGHDR, CDR2 SFDVKD. Trimming pared 5 bases from V and 9 bases from J, leaving 18 bases between. This CDR3 spans 14 amino acids. The CDR3 region is CATSATGLVASYTF. The CDR3 nucleotides read TGTGCCACCAGTGCTACCGGACTGGTGGCTAGCTACACCTTC.

There are many counts of this clonotype. This sequence joins TRBV6-1 and TRBJ1-5; tentatively, D is TRBD1 (6 bases). Trimming removed 7 bases from V and 3 bases from J, with 13 bases in between. CDR3 length: 14 residues. CDR1 is MNHNS, CDR2 SASEGT, per germline. The CDR3 loop is CASTTGHFNQPQHF. CDR3 DNA: TGTGCCAGCACTACGGGACATTTCAATCAGCCCCAGCATTTT.

This clonotype was seen many times. V gene TRBV12-3 or TRBV12-4 combines with J gene TRBJ2-3; 7 bases align to TRBD1. V was clipped by 6 bases and J by 5 bases; unmatched bases: 5. This CDR3 is built from 13 residues. DNA of the CDR3: TGTGCCAGCAGCCCCACAGGGGTAGATACGCAGTATTTT. It encodes CASSPTGVDTQYF.

This clonotype was recorded at least ten times. V is TRBV2 and J is TRBJ2-1; 8 bases fit TRBD2. The ends lost 7 bases at V and 2 bases at J; junction bases unmatched: 10. Per germline, CDR1 SNHLY and CDR2 FYNNEI. There are 16 residues in the CDR3. CDR3 loop: CASKGYTGGPYNEQFF. The CDR3 DNA is TGTGCCAGCAAGGGTTACACGGGAGGGCCCTACAATGAGCAGTTCTTC. Together with reference TRBV2 and TRBJ2-1, the CDR3 gives the full variable domain: EPEVTQTPSHQVTQMGQEVILRCVPISNHLYFYWYRQILGQKVEFLVSFYNNEISEKSEIFDDQFSVERPDGSNFTLKIRSTKLEDSAMYFCASKGYTGGPYNEQFFGPGTRLTVL.

This clonotype was seen at least ten times. This chain links TRBV12-3 or TRBV12-4 with TRBJ2-1; tentatively, D is TRBD1 (5 bases). V was shortened by 3 bases and J by 10 bases, with 7 bases between the two germline ends. The CDR3 extends over 11 amino acids. CDR3 nucleotide sequence: TGTGCCAGCAGTTTGACAGTGGAGCAGTTCTTC. This gives the protein CASSLTVEQFF.

This clonotype has a count of ten or more. The chain recombines TRBV12-5 with TRBJ1-2; D uncertain. This CDR3 comprises 14 residues. Germline assignment: CDR1 LGHNT and CDR2 FRNRAP. V was trimmed by 0 bases and J by 8 bases, leaving 13 bases between them. The CDR3 DNA sequence: TGTGCTAGTGGTTTGGTTGGGAGTTTGGAGGGCTACACCTTC. Translated, it gives CASGLVGSLEGYTF.

The chain combines TRBV3-1 with TRBJ2-3, with a weak D call TRBD1 (6 bases). Germline V lookup: CDR1 LGHDT, CDR2 YNNKEL (reference sequence). The CDR3 contains 14 residues. V was cut by 4 bases and J by 5 bases, with 13 bases left in between. The CDR3 sequence: CASSPRGAGDTQYF. The CDR3 DNA is TGTGCCAGCAGCCCCAGGGGCGCGGGAGATACGCAGTATTTT.

V and J are TRBV20-1 and TRBJ2-7; D remains unclear. This CDR3 comprises 14 residues. In germline, CDR1 is DFQATT, CDR2 SNEGSKA (reference sequence). V lost 6 bases and J 5 bases, leaving 20 bases between the germline ends. CDR3 loop: CSAPRSRLLHEQYF. The CDR3 nucleotides read TGCAGTGCCCCGCGGTCCAGGCTTCTCCACGAGCAGTACTTC.

In this sample, this clonotype turned up a few times. The rearrangement uses TRBV5-1 and TRBJ2-7; 9 bases are shared with TRBD2. The CDR3 consists of 15 residues. Unmatched junction bases numbered 4, after V lost 0 bases and J lost 3 bases. Germline V lookup: CDR1 SGHRS, CDR2 YFSETQ. This CDR3 is CASSLVGGRGYEQYF. The DNA of the CDR3 is TGCGCCAGCAGCTTGGTAGGCGGGAGGGGCTACGAGCAGTACTTC. The variable domain in full, with the rest retrieved from reference TRBV5-1 and TRBJ2-7, is KAGVTQTPRYLIKTRGQQVTLSCSPISGHRSVSWYQQTPGQGLQFLFEYFSETQRNKGNFPGRFSGRQFSNSRSEMNVSTLELGDSALYLCASSLVGGRGYEQYFGPGTRLTVT.

This clonotype has ten or more counts. This rearrangement joins TRBV7-9 to TRBJ1-2; TRBD1 aligns across 7 bases. This CDR3 comprises 14 residues. With 5 bases clipped from V and 2 bases from J, the junction kept 5 bases outside the gene matches. Germline-derived CDR1 and CDR2 are SEHNR and FQNEAQ (reference sequence). CDR3 coding DNA: TGTGCCAGCAGCGCCGGACAGGCAAACTATGGCTACACCTTC. As protein: CASSAGQANYGYTF. Looking up the rest from reference TRBV7-9 and TRBJ1-2 gives the full variable domain: DTGVSQNPRHKITKRGQNVTFRCDPISEHNRLYWYRQTLGQGPEFLTYFQNEAQLEKSRLLSDRFSAERPKGSFSTLEIQRTEQGDSAMYLCASSAGQANYGYTFGSGTRLTVV.

The rearrangement uses TRBV20-1 and TRBJ2-3, with a weak D call TRBD2 (6 bases). CDR3 length: 14 residues. Germline-derived CDR1 and CDR2 are DFQATT and SNEGSKA (reference sequence). Trimming shortened V by 0 bases and J by 6 bases, and 13 bases separated the two germline ends. This chain's CDR3 is CSARDYAGIDTQYF. For the CDR3, the DNA is TGCAGTGCTAGAGATTACGCGGGAATTGATACGCAGTATTTT.

This chain joins TRBV29-1 and TRBJ1-4; D unclear. This CDR3 comprises 11 residues. Germline V lookup: CDR1 SQVTM, CDR2 ANQGSEA. Trimming removed 5 bases from V and 8 bases from J, with 9 bases in between. CDR3 DNA sequence: TGCAGCGTTCTCCTAGCCGAAAAACTGTTTTTT. As protein: CSVLLAEKLFF. Full variable domain (remainder filled in from reference TRBV29-1 and TRBJ1-4): SAVISQKPSRDICQRGTSLTIQCQVDSQVTMMFWYRQQPGQSLTLIATANQGSEATYESGFVIDKFPISRPNLTFSTLTVSNMSPEDSSIYLCSVLLAEKLFFGSGTQLSVL.

This clonotype was picked up many times. This chain uses TRBV3-1 with TRBJ2-5; 9 bases map to TRBD1. V dropped 7 bases and J dropped 5; count of bases not matched to a gene: 8. The CDR3 runs 14 residues. Germline CDR1 is LGHDT and CDR2 is YNNKEL (reference sequence). The CDR3 sequence: CASMVQGAGETQYF. The CDR3 DNA reads as TGTGCCAGCATGGTACAGGGGGCAGGGGAGACCCAGTACTTC.

This clonotype was observed many times. The chain uses TRBV29-1 and TRBJ1-1, with D tentatively TRBD1 (5 bases). Germline assignment: CDR1 SQVTM and CDR2 ANQGSEA. The CDR3 contains 13 residues. The V gene lost 7 bases and the J gene lost 1 base, with 13 bases spanning the gap. The CDR3 protein is CSAHRRRNTEAFF. CDR3 DNA sequence: TGCAGCGCTCACAGGAGACGGAACACTGAAGCTTTCTTT. The entire variable domain, with the rest obtained from reference TRBV29-1 and TRBJ1-1, is as follows: SAVISQKPSRDICQRGTSLTIQCQVDSQVTMMFWYRQQPGQSLTLIATANQGSEATYESGFVIDKFPISRPNLTFSTLTVSNMSPEDSSIYLCSAHRRRNTEAFFGQGTRLTVV.

About this clonotype: With a much larger clone just one base away, this may be a read error. The gene calls are TRBV6-2 or TRBV6-3 and TRBJ1-5; no definite D call. Germline V lookup: CDR1 MNHEY, CDR2 SVGEGT. CDR3 length: 13 residues. V was shortened by 7 bases and J by 5 bases, with 12 bases between the two germline ends. The CDR3 loop reads CASMRQVDQPQHF. In DNA, the CDR3 is TGTGCCAGCATGCGCCAGGTCGATCAGCCCCAGCATTTT.